The clone carrying this T cell receptor beta chain showed up just a few times. The entry originates in a study of T cells after yellow fever vaccination. The authors made TCR cDNA by 5'RACE template switching, adding a universal primer site and UMIs. TCRdb re-called the 5' RACE reads through MiXCR, storing one row per CDR3 protein. The repertoire consists of 300,000 to 400,000 distinct CDR3 sequences, with 8.7% occurring once and the leading ten covering roughly 17%. The CDR3 runs 12 residues. From germline, CDR1 is SQVTM and CDR2 ANQGSEA. The ends were cut back, 3 bases at V and 0 bases at J, with 3 bases in the middle.

The TCR was taken from a man in his late teens or twenties who received the YFV17D yellow fever vaccine. This chain uses TRBV29-1 with TRBJ1-3; unclear D gene. Sequencing used PBMCs, obtained on the day of the first yellow fever vaccination. CDR3 sequence reads: CSVEGSGNTIYF. The CDR3 DNA reads TGCAGCGTTGAGGGCTCTGGAAACACCATATATTTT.